The 21 T cell receptor beta chains listed next were all sequenced from one sample in a study of cytomegalovirus exposure and HLA in healthy donors. Both 60 Vbeta primers and 13 Jbeta primers went into the PCR. Libraries were prepared by immunoSEQ multiplex PCR; TCRdb keeps only in-frame clonotypes and omits some of them. Here the sample table reports about 51,000 clones. Material: PBMCs. Source of these receptors: a man in his forties or fifties in good health and CMV-seropositive.

The V call is TRBV14, the J call TRBJ1-2, with 9 bases identical to TRBD1. After removal of 4 bases from V and 7 bases from J, the junction contained 4 bases not matched to a gene. This CDR3 spans 13 amino acids. Germline V lookup: CDR1 SGHDN, CDR2 FVKESK. This chain's CDR3 is CASSLTGGSGYTF. DNA of the CDR3: TGTGCCAGCAGCCTAACAGGGGGCAGTGGCTACACCTTC.

The chain combines TRBV6-5 with TRBJ1-2; weak D call: TRBD1 (5 bases). This CDR3 spans 15 amino acids. CDR1 and CDR2 from the germline V gene are MNHEY and SVGAGI. The V gene lost 2 bases and the J gene lost 4 bases, with 14 bases spanning the gap. The CDR3 DNA reads as TGTGCCAGCAGTTACGCCTCCGACAGCCTCTATGGCTACACCTTC. Translation gives CASSYASDSLYGYTF.

The rearrangement uses TRBV2 and TRBJ1-5; D not certain. CDR1 is SNHLY and CDR2 is FYNNEI in the germline V gene. Deletions cut 6 bases from V and 0 bases from J, with 9 bases between. This CDR3 contains 14 residues. The CDR3 coding sequence is TGTGCCAGCAGCGTCAGATATAGCAATCAGCCCCAGCATTTT. Translated: CASSVRYSNQPQHF.

V and J are TRBV19 and TRBJ2-5, with D tentatively TRBD2 (5 bases). Trimming took off 3 bases at V and 4 bases at J, with 15 bases between the two ends. CDR1 and CDR2 (germline): LNHDA, SQIVND (reference sequence). The CDR3 contains 15 residues. CDR3 bases: TGTGCCAGTAGTATGCGCGGCGGGCGTGGAGAGACCCAGTACTTC. Translating gives CASSMRGGRGETQYF.

The V gene is TRBV9, the J gene TRBJ2-7; 9 positions match TRBD2. The trim removed 0 bases at V and 3 bases at J, leaving 4 bases unmatched. Germline V gene lookup returns CDR1 SGDLS and CDR2 YYNGEE. The CDR3 has 15 amino acids. CDR3 bases: TGTGCCAGCAGCGTAGCTGGCGGGAGGGGCTACGAGCAGTACTTC. As protein: CASSVAGGRGYEQYF. The entire variable domain, with the rest obtained from reference TRBV9 and TRBJ2-7, is as follows: DSGVTQTPKHLITATGQRVTLRCSPRSGDLSVYWYQQSLDQGLQFLIQYYNGEERAKGNILERFSAQQFPDLHSELNLSSLELGDSALYFCASSVAGGRGYEQYFGPGTRLTVT.

J is TRBJ2-1 and V is TRBV4-3; 8 bases fit TRBD1. V shed 2 bases, J shed 5 bases, and the junction held 8 bases outside the gene matches. Germline CDR1 is LGHNA and CDR2 is YSLEER. This CDR3 spans 16 amino acids. The CDR3 region is CASSQNPGQDNNEQFF. DNA of the CDR3: TGCGCCAGCAGCCAAAATCCGGGACAGGACAACAATGAGCAGTTCTTC.

The V and J genes are TRBV5-4 and TRBJ2-3, with 9 bases matching TRBD1. The CDR3 is 16 residues long. Germline lookup yields CDR1 SGHNT and CDR2 YYREEE (reference sequence). The junction had 8 bases not matched to a gene; V was cut back by 2 bases and J by 4 bases. CDR3 nucleotide sequence: TGTGCCAGCAGCTTCCCGGGACAGGGCCCCCCAGATACGCAGTATTTT. Its translation is CASSFPGQGPPDTQYF.

The chain combines TRBV5-1 with TRBJ1-1; 8 nucleotides agree with TRBD1. There are 14 residues in the CDR3. Per germline, CDR1 SGHRS and CDR2 YFSETQ. With V trimmed by 3 bases and J by 7 bases, 8 bases remained unmatched. The chain's CDR3 is CASSSGQERGEAFF. In DNA, the CDR3 is TGCGCCAGCAGCTCGGGACAGGAGCGGGGTGAAGCTTTCTTT.

The chain couples TRBV11-3 to TRBJ2-7; a weak D match, TRBD2 (6 bases). The CDR3 has 12 amino acids. In germline, CDR1 is SGHNT, CDR2 YENEEA. Trimming took off 4 bases at V and 6 bases at J, with 10 bases between the two ends. Here the CDR3 DNA reads TGTGCCAGCAGCTCTAGGGGAGGCGAGCAGTACTTC. Its translation: CASSSRGGEQYF.

As for this clone: Distinct nucleotide sequences in the sample also encode this CDR3. The J gene is TRBJ1-1, the V gene TRBV7-3; tentatively, D is TRBD1 (6 bases). Germline V gene data show CDR1 as SGHTA and CDR2 as FQGTGA. CDR3 size: 14 residues. V shed 3 bases and J shed 1 base, with 9 bases lying between them. The CDR3 region is CASSLTGGNTEAFF. CDR3 sequence (DNA): TGTGCCAGCAGCTTGACAGGTGGGAACACTGAAGCTTTCTTT. Full variable domain (missing parts from reference TRBV7-3 and TRBJ1-1): GAGVSQTPSNKVTEKGKYVELRCDPISGHTALYWYRQSLGQGPEFLIYFQGTGAADDSGLPNDRFFAVRPEGSVSTLKIQRTERGDSAVYLCASSLTGGNTEAFFGQGTRLTVV.

This chain joins TRBV2 and TRBJ1-5, with a tentative D call TRBD1 (6 bases). V lost 6 bases and J 6 bases, leaving 18 bases between the germline ends. Per germline, CDR1 SNHLY and CDR2 FYNNEI. The CDR3 contains 15 residues. The chain's CDR3 is CASRREQGGTQPQHF. CDR3 nucleotide sequence: TGTGCCAGCAGAAGGGAACAGGGTGGCACTCAGCCCCAGCATTTT. The whole variable domain, remainder taken from reference TRBV2 and TRBJ1-5, is EPEVTQTPSHQVTQMGQEVILRCVPISNHLYFYWYRQILGQKVEFLVSFYNNEISEKSEIFDDQFSVERPDGSNFTLKIRSTKLEDSAMYFCASRREQGGTQPQHFGDGTRLSIL.

The V and J genes are TRBV6-5 and TRBJ1-2; D might be TRBD1 (6 bases). Trimming took off 0 bases at V and 12 bases at J, with 14 bases between the two ends. The CDR3 consists of 13 residues. Germline values: CDR1 MNHEY, CDR2 SVGAGI. This CDR3 is CASSYSNGGGHTF. For the CDR3, the DNA is TGTGCCAGCAGTTACTCGAATGGGGGGGGCCACACCTTC.

The rearrangement joins TRBV7-9 to TRBJ1-1, with 9 bases aligning to TRBD1. J gave up 8 bases and V 6 bases, and 10 bases lay outside the gene matches. This CDR3 spans 14 amino acids. Germline CDR1 and CDR2: SEHNR and FQNEAQ (reference sequence). The CDR3 region has the DNA TGTGCCAGCAGTCTCGGACAGGGGTCCCCGGAAGCTTTCTTT. This sequence encodes CASSLGQGSPEAFF.

The rearrangement joins TRBV7-2 to TRBJ2-2, with D unresolved. This CDR3 comprises 13 residues. V lost 4 bases to trimming and J lost 4 bases, with 7 bases between them. The germline V gene encodes CDR1 SGHTA and CDR2 FQGNSA. CDR3 sequence reads: CASSSQRTGELFF. The DNA for the CDR3 is TGTGCCAGCAGCTCCCAGCGCACCGGGGAGCTGTTTTTT.

J is TRBJ1-5 and V is TRBV6-5; no reliable D call. The CDR3 is 13 amino acids. V lost 2 bases to trimming and J lost 4 bases, with 6 bases between them. Germline CDR1 MNHEY, CDR2 SVGAGI. CDR3 in amino acids: CASSYLRNQPQHF. The CDR3 region has the DNA TGTGCCAGCAGTTACCTGAGGAATCAGCCCCAGCATTTT.

Worth noting for this clone: Other DNA sequences in the same sample also yield this CDR3. The chain carries TRBV19 and TRBJ2-5, with a tentative D call TRBD2 (5 bases). Trimming stripped 5 bases from V and 7 bases from J, with 14 bases between. CDR1 LNHDA and CDR2 SQIVND come from the germline V gene (reference sequence). The CDR3 sequence is 13 residues long. CDR3: CASSPLAEGTQYF. The CDR3 DNA reads as TGTGCCAGTAGTCCGCTAGCCGAGGGGACCCAGTACTTC.

CDR3 in amino acids: CASSSGTLGREQYF. The CDR3, as DNA: TGTGCCAGCAGTTCCGGGACTCTGGGACGGGAGCAGTACTTC. V is TRBV28 and J is TRBJ2-7, with a possible D match to TRBD2 (6 bases). Germline lookup yields CDR1 MDHEN and CDR2 SYDVKM. The V gene lost 4 bases and the J gene lost 7 bases, with 17 bases spanning the gap. This CDR3 region has 14 residues.

The chain uses TRBV7-9 and TRBJ2-1; 10 bases align to TRBD2. The CDR3 contains 15 residues. V was pared by 5 bases and J by 5 bases, with 6 bases of the junction left unmatched. CDR1 is SEHNR, CDR2 FQNEAQ, per germline (reference sequence). The CDR3: CASSPSLAGDNEQFF. CDR3 nucleotide sequence: TGTGCCAGCAGCCCGAGCCTAGCGGGAGACAATGAGCAGTTCTTC.

The J gene is TRBJ1-2, the V gene TRBV28; 9 bases line up with TRBD1. The germline gives CDR1 MDHEN, CDR2 SYDVKM. The CDR3 sequence is 15 residues long. J lost 7 bases, V lost 1 base, and 7 bases had no gene match. Here the CDR3 DNA reads TGTGCCAGCAGTTTATCGGGACAGGGATTCAGTGGCTACACCTTC. This sequence encodes CASSLSGQGFSGYTF.

The chain recombines TRBV19 with TRBJ2-5, with TRBD2 matching 11 bases. The CDR3 sequence is 14 residues long. V was pared by 5 bases and J by 2 bases, with 1 base of the junction left unmatched. Germline assignment: CDR1 LNHDA and CDR2 SQIVND (reference sequence). CDR3 sequence reads: CASSPSGGQETQYF. Written as DNA, the CDR3 is TGTGCCAGTAGTCCTAGCGGGGGGCAAGAGACCCAGTACTTC.

This chain links TRBV5-6 with TRBJ2-7, with TRBD1 matching over 9 bases. Losses at the gene ends were 5 bases for V and 5 bases for J; bases not matched to a gene: 8. The CDR3 loop spans 14 amino acids. CDR1 is SGHDT and CDR2 is YYEEEE in the germline V gene. The CDR3 spells CASRAGQGFNEQYF. The CDR3 DNA reads TGTGCCAGCAGGGCGGGACAGGGTTTCAACGAGCAGTACTTC.